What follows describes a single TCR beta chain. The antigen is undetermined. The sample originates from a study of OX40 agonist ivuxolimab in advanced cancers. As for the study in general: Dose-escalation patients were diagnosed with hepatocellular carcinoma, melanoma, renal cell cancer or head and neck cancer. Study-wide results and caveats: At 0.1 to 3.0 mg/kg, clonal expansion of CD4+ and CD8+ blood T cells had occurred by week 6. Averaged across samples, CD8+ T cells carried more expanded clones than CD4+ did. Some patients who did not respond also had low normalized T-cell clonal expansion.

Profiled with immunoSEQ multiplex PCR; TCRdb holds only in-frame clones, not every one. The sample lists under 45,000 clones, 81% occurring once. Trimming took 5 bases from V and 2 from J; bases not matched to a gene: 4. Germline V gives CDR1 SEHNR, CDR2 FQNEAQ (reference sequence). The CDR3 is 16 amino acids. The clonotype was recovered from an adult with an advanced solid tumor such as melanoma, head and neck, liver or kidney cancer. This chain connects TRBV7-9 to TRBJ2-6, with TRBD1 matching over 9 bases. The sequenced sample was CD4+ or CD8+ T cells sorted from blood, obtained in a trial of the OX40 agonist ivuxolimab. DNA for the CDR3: TGTGCCAGCAGCCCACGACAGGGGGCTGGGGCCAACGTCCTGACTTTC. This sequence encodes CASSPRQGAGANVLTF.